Each of the 16 T cell receptor beta chains below was sequenced from the same sample in a study of blood T cell repertoires in COVID-19. Libraries were prepared by immunoSEQ multiplex PCR; TCRdb keeps only in-frame clonotypes and omits some of them. The profile covers tens of thousands of clones, with about four fifths appearing a single time and approximately 6% taken by the ten largest. The sample taken for sequencing was peripheral blood. These TCRs come from a man aged 65 to 79 with COVID-19, enrolled during active disease.

This chain joins TRBV6-2 or TRBV6-3 and TRBJ2-2; 12 bases fit TRBD2. CDR3 length equals 16 residues. The junction had 7 bases not matched to a gene; V was cut back by 6 bases and J by 5 bases. From germline, CDR1 is MNHEY and CDR2 SVGEGT. The CDR3 loop reads CASSRPTSGSTGELFF. In nucleotides, the CDR3 is TGTGCCAGCAGCCGACCGACTAGCGGGAGTACCGGGGAGCTGTTTTTT.

This chain uses TRBV11-3 with TRBJ2-1, with D perhaps matching TRBD1 (6 bases). V gave up 4 bases and J gave up 5 bases, with 9 bases separating them. The length of the CDR3 is 13 residues. Germline loops: CDR1 SGHNT, CDR2 YENEEA. The CDR3 nucleotides read TGTGCCAGCAGCTCCCACAGGGACAATGAGCAGTTCTTC. As protein: CASSSHRDNEQFF.

This chain links TRBV5-4 with TRBJ2-1; a possible D gene is TRBD2 (6 bases). V gave up 4 bases and J gave up 1 base, with 15 bases separating them. Per the germline V gene, CDR1 is SGHNT and CDR2 is YYREEE (reference sequence). The CDR3 has 16 residues. The CDR3 DNA reads TGTGCCAGCAGCCCTTCCGGGAGACAGTCCTACAATGAGCAGTTCTTC. Amino acids: CASSPSGRQSYNEQFF.

The chain carries TRBV11-2 and TRBJ2-6, with D possibly being TRBD1 (6 bases). There are 16 residues in the CDR3. Germline V gene sequence: CDR1 SGHAT, CDR2 FQNNGV. Trimming shortened V by 1 base and J by 0 bases, and 7 bases separated the two germline ends. CDR3 sequence (DNA): TGTGCCAGCAGCTTAGGGACAGCCTCTGGGGCCAACGTCCTGACTTTC. This encodes CASSLGTASGANVLTF.

The chain carries TRBV7-2 and TRBJ2-7, with TRBD2 matching 7 bases. Looked up from germline, CDR1 is SGHTA and CDR2 is FQGNSA. Germline trimming cut 4 bases from V and 1 base from J; bases unmatched to any gene: 4. The CDR3 runs to 14 residues. CDR3 in amino acids: CASSSYSGSYEQYF. CDR3 in DNA: TGTGCCAGCAGCTCATATAGCGGGTCCTACGAGCAGTACTTC.

Regarding this clone: Other DNA sequences in this specimen translate into the identical CDR3. The chain couples TRBV7-2 to TRBJ2-3; D unclear. The CDR3 loop spans 12 amino acids. Between the trimmed V and J ends, which lost 3 bases and 3 bases, there was a span of 4 bases. The germline V gene has CDR1 SGHTA and CDR2 FQGNSA. CDR3 in amino acids: CASSFLTDTQYF. CDR3 DNA sequence: TGTGCCAGCAGCTTCCTTACAGATACGCAGTATTTT.

The CDR3 bases are TGTGCCAGCAGTGAGAATTCCGGGACAGGGTCTGGCTACACCTTC. Its translation is CASSENSGTGSGYTF. The chain carries TRBV25-1 and TRBJ1-2, with 9 nucleotides matching TRBD1. Losses at the gene ends were 3 bases for V and 7 bases for J; bases not matched to a gene: 9. Germline V gene sequence: CDR1 MGHDK, CDR2 SYGVNS. CDR3 length: 15 amino acids.

The chain uses TRBV11-2 and TRBJ2-3; D perhaps matches TRBD2 (5 bases). Germline CDR1 reads SGHAT; CDR2 reads FQNNGV. With 1 base removed from V and 8 bases from J, the gap between germline ends came to 13 bases. This CDR3 is built from 14 residues. Written as DNA, the CDR3 is TGTGCCAGCAGCTTAGGTAGCCTGGCGGGTACGCAGTATTTT. Protein sequence: CASSLGSLAGTQYF. Combining the CDR3 with reference TRBV11-2 and TRBJ2-3 gives the whole variable domain EAGVAQSPRYKIIEKRQSVAFWCNPISGHATLYWYQQILGQGPKLLIQFQNNGVVDDSQLPKDRFSAERLKGVDSTLKIQPAKLEDSAVYLCASSLGSLAGTQYFGPGTRLTVL.

The chain carries TRBV18 and TRBJ2-7; 7 nucleotides match TRBD1. The CDR3 runs 14 residues. Germline V lookup: CDR1 KGHSH, CDR2 LQKENI. With 3 bases clipped from V and 6 bases from J, the junction kept 8 bases outside the gene matches. CDR3 loop: CASSPSRDSGEQYF. In DNA form, the CDR3 reads TGTGCCAGCTCACCGTCCCGGGACAGCGGCGAGCAGTACTTC.

V and J are TRBV10-3 and TRBJ2-5; D may be TRBD1 (6 bases). V was pared by 0 bases and J by 5 bases, with 13 bases between. Germline CDR1 ENHRY, CDR2 SYGVKD. The CDR3 covers 15 residues. CDR3 protein: CAISESPAGEETQYF. The CDR3 DNA reads as TGTGCCATCAGTGAGTCGCCGGCAGGGGAGGAGACCCAGTACTTC.

The chain employs TRBV18 and TRBJ2-7; 7 positions agree with TRBD2. This CDR3 region has 16 residues. The J segment lost 5 bases and the V segment lost 3 bases, leaving 13 bases of the junction unmatched. Looked up from germline, CDR1 is KGHSH and CDR2 is LQKENI. The CDR3, as DNA: TGTGCCAGCTCACCCTATATTGGGGGGGGAGAGGACGAGCAGTACTTC. Protein sequence: CASSPYIGGGEDEQYF.

The V gene is TRBV19, the J gene TRBJ1-4; D call uncertain. CDR1 and CDR2 from the germline V gene are LNHDA and SQIVND (reference sequence). V lost 6 bases and J lost 8, with 13 bases in between. This CDR3 is built from 13 residues. CDR3: CASRAETTEKLFF. The CDR3 DNA reads TGTGCCAGTAGGGCAGAGACAACGGAAAAACTGTTTTTT.

The J gene is TRBJ1-2, the V gene TRBV4-1; D remains ambiguous. CDR1 and CDR2 from the germline V gene are MGHRA and YSYEKL. This CDR3 spans 13 amino acids. The V end lost 0 bases, the J end lost 2 bases, and 4 bases lay between the germline ends. The CDR3 sequence: CASSQERNYGYTF. CDR3 DNA: TGCGCCAGCAGCCAAGAGAGAAACTATGGCTACACCTTC.

The chain joins TRBV19 to TRBJ1-3; TRBD1 is a possible D gene (6 bases). Trimming stripped 11 bases from V and 0 bases from J, with 11 bases between. The germline gives CDR1 LNHDA, CDR2 SQIVND (reference sequence). The CDR3 loop spans 13 amino acids. CDR3 coding DNA: TGTGCCTCTCAGGGGACCTCTGGAAACACCATATATTTT. This sequence encodes CASQGTSGNTIYF.

This clone was detected only a few times. The J gene is TRBJ2-7, the V gene TRBV12-3 or TRBV12-4; D gene ambiguous. Trimming removed 6 bases at V and 6 bases at J, with 9 bases between. The CDR3 loop spans 11 amino acids. The CDR3 DNA reads as TGTGCCAGCAGCTCAACACGCGAGCAGTACTTC. Protein sequence: CASSSTREQYF.

The chain has TRBV11-3 and TRBJ2-2; TRBD1 might be the D (5 bases). CDR1 is SGHNT and CDR2 is YENEEA in the germline V gene. Trimming stripped 10 bases from V and 4 bases from J, with 22 bases between. The CDR3 runs 16 residues. CDR3 in DNA: TGTGCCACCTTTAAATCCCCCGGGCAGGGCACCGGGGAGCTGTTTTTT. This sequence encodes CATFKSPGQGTGELFF.